One sample yielded the 21 T cell receptor beta chains listed below, sequenced in a study of blood T cell repertoires in COVID-19. Data came from immunoSEQ multiplex PCR; TCRdb stores just in-frame clones and leaves some out. Altogether about 220,000 clones are present, roughly 83% being singletons, with the ten largest covering 1.3%. Sequenced: PBMCs or T cells enriched from blood (not recorded which). The source is a woman between 35 and 50 years old with acute COVID-19.

The rearrangement uses TRBV7-8 and TRBJ2-7, with D perhaps TRBD2 (5 bases). CDR1 SGHVS and CDR2 FQNEAQ come from the germline V gene. Trimming removed 1 base at V and 3 bases at J, with 10 bases between. CDR3 length: 14 residues. The CDR3 nucleotides are TGTGCCAGCAGCTTAGGGTCTAGCTACTACGAGCAGTACTTC. Translated, it gives CASSLGSSYYEQYF.

The gene calls are TRBV4-3 and TRBJ1-1; TRBD1 is a possible D gene (5 bases). V was clipped by 1 base and J by 5 bases, with 8 bases between them. This CDR3 comprises 13 residues. Germline CDR1 and CDR2: LGHNA and YSLEER. The CDR3 DNA is TGCGCCAGCAGCCAAGGGGGCTGGACTGAAGCTTTCTTT. Translating gives CASSQGGWTEAFF.

The J gene is TRBJ2-3, the V gene TRBV6-4; D not certain. V shed 3 bases and J shed 0 bases, with 7 bases lying between them. This CDR3 has 14 amino acids. Germline V CDR1 and CDR2: MRHNA, SNTAGT. CDR3 amino acids: CASSESRSTDTQYF. For the CDR3, the DNA is TGTGCCAGCAGTGAAAGCAGGAGCACAGATACGCAGTATTTT.

Of note for this clone: Other DNA variants within this sample encode the same CDR3. This rearrangement joins TRBV7-9 to TRBJ2-1, with 11 bases that match TRBD2. The V segment lost 5 bases and the J segment 7 bases; nucleotides outside the gene matches: 4. The CDR3 runs to 14 residues. From germline, CDR1 is SEHNR and CDR2 FQNEAQ (reference sequence). Here the CDR3 reads CASSPTSGRNEQFF. CDR3 DNA sequence: TGTGCCAGCAGCCCTACTAGCGGGAGAAATGAGCAGTTCTTC.

This sequence joins TRBV5-1 and TRBJ1-6; unclear D gene. Germline V lookup: CDR1 SGHRS, CDR2 YFSETQ. This CDR3 has 15 amino acids. Trimming took off 0 bases at V and 10 bases at J, with 14 bases between the two ends. The CDR3 reads CASSLEVAAGSPLHF. DNA for the CDR3: TGCGCCAGCAGCTTGGAGGTAGCGGCGGGGTCACCCCTCCACTTT.

This clone was seen only once. The chain joins TRBV7-2 to TRBJ1-2; D not resolved. The V end was cut by 5 bases, the J end by 5 bases, with 18 bases between. The germline CDR1 and CDR2 sequences are SGHTA and FQGNSA. This CDR3 spans 15 amino acids. In nucleotides, the CDR3 is TGTGCCAGCAGCATCAAGATGGGGAGACGGTATGGCTACACCTTC. This translates into CASSIKMGRRYGYTF.

In this sample, this clone turned up many times. This chain connects TRBV3-1 (or the pseudogene TRBV3-2) to TRBJ2-7; D unclear. Per the germline V gene, CDR1 is LGHDT and CDR2 is YNNKEL (reference sequence). This CDR3 has 12 residues. Deletions cut 2 bases from V and 2 bases from J, with 4 bases between. The CDR3 sequence is CASSQLTYEQYF. The CDR3, as DNA: TGTGCCAGCAGCCAACTAACCTACGAGCAGTACTTC.

This clone has ten or more counts. V is TRBV11-2 and J is TRBJ2-7; 8 bases agree with TRBD1. Per the germline V gene, CDR1 is SGHAT and CDR2 is FQNNGV. V shed 2 bases, J shed 5 bases, and the junction held 8 bases outside the gene matches. The CDR3 contains 15 residues. The CDR3 DNA reads TGTGCCAGCAGCTTATGGACAGGGAACTTGCACGAGCAGTACTTC. As protein: CASSLWTGNLHEQYF. Drawing the rest from reference TRBV11-2 and TRBJ2-7, the complete variable domain is EAGVAQSPRYKIIEKRQSVAFWCNPISGHATLYWYQQILGQGPKLLIQFQNNGVVDDSQLPKDRFSAERLKGVDSTLKIQPAKLEDSAVYLCASSLWTGNLHEQYFGPGTRLTVT.

The chain combines TRBV27 with TRBJ2-7; D is unclear. The V end was cut by 2 bases, the J end by 0 bases, with 11 bases between. The germline V gene encodes CDR1 MNHEY and CDR2 SMNVEV (reference sequence). This CDR3 is 15 amino acids long. CDR3 DNA: TGTGCCAGCAGTTTAGGCAGGTCCTCCTCCTACGAGCAGTACTTC. It codes for CASSLGRSSSYEQYF.

This chain links TRBV12-5 with TRBJ2-5; D call uncertain. Trimming left V 3 bases short and J 5 bases short, with 7 bases between. There are 12 residues in the CDR3. CDR1 is LGHNT, CDR2 FRNRAP, per germline. The CDR3 sequence is CASGFMEETQYF. The CDR3 region has the DNA TGTGCTAGTGGTTTTATGGAGGAGACCCAGTACTTC. Variable domain in full (rest from reference TRBV12-5 and TRBJ2-5): DARVTQTPRHKVTEMGQEVTMRCQPILGHNTVFWYRQTMMQGLELLAYFRNRAPLDDSGMPKDRFSAEMPDATLATLKIQPSEPRDSAVYFCASGFMEETQYFGPGTRLLVL.

The genes are TRBV20-1 and TRBJ2-7; D is unresolved. CDR1 and CDR2 from the germline V gene are DFQATT and SNEGSKA (reference sequence). The CDR3 length is 9 residues. Trimming left V 5 bases short and J 9 bases short, with 8 bases between. The CDR3 sequence is CSAGRGQYF. The CDR3 region has the DNA TGCAGTGCTGGCCGTGGGCAGTACTTC.

The chain is built from TRBV28 and TRBJ2-7; 8 nucleotides match TRBD2. Germline V lookup: CDR1 MDHEN, CDR2 SYDVKM. This CDR3 has 16 residues. V trimming: 2 bases; J trimming: 0 bases; junction bases outside the gene matches: 6. This chain's CDR3 is CASSLAGSGSSYEQYF. In DNA form, the CDR3 reads TGTGCCAGCAGTTTAGCTGGGAGCGGGAGCTCCTACGAGCAGTACTTC.

The CDR3 region has the DNA TGTGCCAGCAGTGCAGGGGAATATGGCTACACCTTC. Translated: CASSAGEYGYTF. The chain links TRBV2 to TRBJ1-2, with D possibly TRBD1 on 6 matching bases. CDR3 size: 12 residues. Between the trimmed V and J ends, which lost 4 bases and 5 bases, there was a span of 8 bases. Germline lookup yields CDR1 SNHLY and CDR2 FYNNEI.

This chain uses TRBV15 with TRBJ2-1; 8 bases agree with TRBD1. CDR3 length: 15 residues. In germline, CDR1 is LNHNV, CDR2 YYDKDF (reference sequence). V dropped 7 bases and J dropped 3; count of bases not matched to a gene: 8. The chain's CDR3 is CATTRTGKGYNEQFF. CDR3 nucleotides: TGTGCCACCACCCGGACAGGGAAGGGCTACAATGAGCAGTTCTTC.

The CDR3 reads CATSSQDREVGTEAFF. The CDR3 DNA sequence: TGTGCCACCAGCTCGCAAGACAGGGAAGTGGGCACTGAAGCTTTCTTT. This sequence joins TRBV15 and TRBJ1-1, with TRBD1 identical over 7 bases. This CDR3 is built from 16 residues. With 5 bases clipped from V and 4 bases from J, the junction kept 13 bases outside the gene matches. Germline V gene data show CDR1 as LNHNV and CDR2 as YYDKDF (reference sequence).

The chain links TRBV27 to TRBJ2-1; 7 bases line up with TRBD1. Germline trimming cut 4 bases from V and 6 bases from J; bases unmatched to any gene: 18. This CDR3 is 18 amino acids long. Germline V lookup: CDR1 MNHEY, CDR2 SMNVEV (reference sequence). The CDR3 DNA follows: TGTGCCAGCAGTTCAGGCTCAGGCCGGACAGGAGTTTTCAATGAGCAGTTCTTC. Its protein product is CASSSGSGRTGVFNEQFF.

The chain uses TRBV3-1 (or the pseudogene TRBV3-2) and TRBJ1-2, with 9 bases that match TRBD1. The CDR3 is 16 residues long. Germline V CDR1 and CDR2: LGHDT, YNNKEL (reference sequence). J gave up 7 bases and V 11 bases, and 20 bases lay outside the gene matches. The CDR3 region is CAPGKGQGPIFCGYTF. The CDR3 coding sequence is TGTGCCCCAGGGAAGGGACAGGGCCCTATCTTTTGTGGCTACACCTTC.

V is TRBV7-9 and J is TRBJ2-7; no definite D call. Germline V gene sequence: CDR1 SEHNR, CDR2 FQNEAQ (reference sequence). The CDR3 has 15 amino acids. The V and J ends lost 0 bases and 2 bases respectively, with 11 bases between them. As DNA, the CDR3 is TGTGCCAGCAGCTTAGCGTGGGCCACAGCCTACGAGCAGTACTTC. The encoded protein is CASSLAWATAYEQYF.

The V call is TRBV3-1 (or the pseudogene TRBV3-2), the J call TRBJ2-5; D call uncertain. This CDR3 contains 14 residues. V dropped 0 bases and J dropped 2 bases, with 7 bases sitting between them. CDR1 is LGHDT, CDR2 YNNKEL, per germline (reference sequence). This CDR3 is CASSQDITQETQYF. In DNA form, the CDR3 reads TGTGCCAGCAGCCAAGATATAACTCAAGAGACCCAGTACTTC.

The chain has TRBV15 and TRBJ1-1; D call uncertain. Germline V gene sequence: CDR1 LNHNV, CDR2 YYDKDF (reference sequence). Trimming took off 1 base at V and 1 base at J, with 10 bases between the two ends. The CDR3 is 15 amino acids. In DNA, the CDR3 is TGTGCCACCAGCAGAGTTCAGCCGGGGAACACTGAAGCTTTCTTT. This codes for CATSRVQPGNTEAFF.

The chain combines TRBV19 with TRBJ1-2, with 7 bases matching TRBD1. The V segment lost 4 bases and the J segment 4 bases; nucleotides outside the gene matches: 9. The germline gives CDR1 LNHDA, CDR2 SQIVND (reference sequence). This CDR3 spans 15 amino acids. CDR3 DNA: TGTGCCAGTAGTAAAGCATGGACAGGCGCCTATGGCTACACCTTC. It codes for CASSKAWTGAYGYTF.